The clone carrying this T cell receptor beta chain occurred once. This sample stems from a study of blood T cell repertoires in COVID-19. Original processing notes: Nucleated cell number was recorded as an estimate derived from reference gene primer amplification. Profiling relied on immunoSEQ multiplex PCR, and the TCRdb table lists in-frame clones only, not all of them. That table gives V, J and clone size, and the DNA gave D and trimming. The sample comprises 60,000 to 95,000 clones, about 91% of which are singletons, and around 6.7% rests with the top ten. J lost 5 bases, V lost 4 bases, and 6 bases had no gene match. Germline values: CDR1 SGHTS, CDR2 YDEGEE. This CDR3 spans 15 amino acids.

The sequenced sample consisted of peripheral blood. J is TRBJ2-5 and V is TRBV5-8; 12 nucleotides align to TRBD1. This clonotype was sampled from a woman between 45 and 60 years old with acute or convalescent COVID-19. CDR3 nucleotides: TGTGCCAGCAGCAAGGGACAGGGGGCATCGGAGACCCAGTACTTC. This sequence encodes CASSKGQGASETQYF. Using reference TRBV5-8 and TRBJ2-5 for the parts outside the CDR3, the full variable domain is EAGVTQSPTHLIKTRGQQATLRCSPISGHTSVYWYQQALGLGLQFLLWYDEGEERNRGNFPPRFSGRQFPNYSSELNVNALELEDSALYLCASSKGQGASETQYFGPGTRLLVL.